This TCR beta chain was retrieved from a study of T cells after somatic rescue of genetic block. CDR3 size: 17 residues. The junction had 5 bases not matched to a gene; V was cut back by 0 bases and J by 0 bases. Germline V gene data show CDR1 as SGDLS and CDR2 as YYNGEE. Generated by immunoSEQ multiplex PCR, the TCRdb table keeps only in-frame clones and is missing some. Of roughly 10,000 clones in the sample, 74% are singletons; the top ten hold 22%. Material for sequencing was peripheral blood mononuclear cells (PBMCs). The chain combines TRBV9 with TRBJ2-5; TRBD2 aligns across 10 bases. The TCR originated in a boy younger than 18. CDR3 sequence: CASSVGGSGGHQETQYF. The DNA of the CDR3 is TGTGCCAGCAGCGTAGGTGGTAGCGGGGGGCACCAAGAGACCCAGTACTTC.